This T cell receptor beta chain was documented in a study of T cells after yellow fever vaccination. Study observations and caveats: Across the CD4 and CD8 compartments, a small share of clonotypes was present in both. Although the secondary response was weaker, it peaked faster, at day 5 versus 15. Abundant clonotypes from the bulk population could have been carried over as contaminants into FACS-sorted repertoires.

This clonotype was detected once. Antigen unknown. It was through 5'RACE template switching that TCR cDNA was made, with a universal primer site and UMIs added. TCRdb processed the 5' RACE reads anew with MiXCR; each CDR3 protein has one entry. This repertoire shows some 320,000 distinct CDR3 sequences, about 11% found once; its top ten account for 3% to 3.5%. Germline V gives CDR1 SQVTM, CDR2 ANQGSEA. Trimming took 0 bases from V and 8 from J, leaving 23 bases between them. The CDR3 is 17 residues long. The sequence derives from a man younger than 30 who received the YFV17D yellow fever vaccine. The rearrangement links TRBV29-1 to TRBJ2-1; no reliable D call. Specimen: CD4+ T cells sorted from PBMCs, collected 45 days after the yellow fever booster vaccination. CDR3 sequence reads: CSVEDRRADPQIYEQFF. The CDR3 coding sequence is TGCAGCGTTGAAGATAGACGTGCGGACCCCCAAATTTATGAGCAGTTCTTC.